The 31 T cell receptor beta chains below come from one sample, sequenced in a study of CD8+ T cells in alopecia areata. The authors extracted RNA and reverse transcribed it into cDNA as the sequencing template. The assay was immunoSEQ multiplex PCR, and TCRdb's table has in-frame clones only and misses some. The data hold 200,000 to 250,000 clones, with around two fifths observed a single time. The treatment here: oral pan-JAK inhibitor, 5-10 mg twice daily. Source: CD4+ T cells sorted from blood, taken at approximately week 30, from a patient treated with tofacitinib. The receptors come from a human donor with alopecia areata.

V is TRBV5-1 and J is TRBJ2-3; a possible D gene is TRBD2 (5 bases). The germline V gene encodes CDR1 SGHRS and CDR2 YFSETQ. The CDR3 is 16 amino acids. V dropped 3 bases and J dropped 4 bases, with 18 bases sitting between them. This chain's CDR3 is CASSSELTRVADTQYF. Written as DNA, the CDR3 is TGCGCCAGCAGCTCAGAACTCACGAGGGTTGCAGATACGCAGTATTTT. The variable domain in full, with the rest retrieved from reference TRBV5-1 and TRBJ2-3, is KAGVTQTPRYLIKTRGQQVTLSCSPISGHRSVSWYQQTPGQGLQFLFEYFSETQRNKGNFPGRFSGRQFSNSRSEMNVSTLELGDSALYLCASSSELTRVADTQYFGPGTRLTVL.

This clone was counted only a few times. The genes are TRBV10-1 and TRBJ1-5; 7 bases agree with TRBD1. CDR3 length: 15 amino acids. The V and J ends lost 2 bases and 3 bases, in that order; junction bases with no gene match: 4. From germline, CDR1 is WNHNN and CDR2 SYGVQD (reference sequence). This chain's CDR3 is CASSEGRGPNQPQHF. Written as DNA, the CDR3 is TGCGCCAGCAGTGAGGGGAGGGGGCCCAATCAGCCCCAGCATTTT.

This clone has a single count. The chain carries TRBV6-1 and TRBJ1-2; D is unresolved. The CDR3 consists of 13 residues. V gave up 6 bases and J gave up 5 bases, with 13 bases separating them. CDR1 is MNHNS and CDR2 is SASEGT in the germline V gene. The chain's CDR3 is CASSAGQAYGYTF. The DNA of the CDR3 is TGTGCCAGCAGCGCTGGCCAGGCGTATGGCTACACCTTC.

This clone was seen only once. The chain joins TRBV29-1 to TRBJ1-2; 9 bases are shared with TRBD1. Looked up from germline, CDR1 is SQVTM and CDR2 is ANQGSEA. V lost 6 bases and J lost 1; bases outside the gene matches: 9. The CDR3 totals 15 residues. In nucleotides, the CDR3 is TGCAGCGTGGCCTTGGGGACAGGGCTTAACTATGGCTACACCTTC. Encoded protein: CSVALGTGLNYGYTF. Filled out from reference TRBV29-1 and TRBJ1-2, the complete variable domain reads SAVISQKPSRDICQRGTSLTIQCQVDSQVTMMFWYRQQPGQSLTLIATANQGSEATYESGFVIDKFPISRPNLTFSTLTVSNMSPEDSSIYLCSVALGTGLNYGYTFGSGTRLTVV.

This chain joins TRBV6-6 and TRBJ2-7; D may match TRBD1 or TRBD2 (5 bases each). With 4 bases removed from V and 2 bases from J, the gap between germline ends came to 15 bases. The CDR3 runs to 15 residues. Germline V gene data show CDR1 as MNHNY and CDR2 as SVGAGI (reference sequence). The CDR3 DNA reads TGTGCCAGCAGTTTGCGACCGGGACGGACCTACGAGCAGTACTTC. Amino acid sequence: CASSLRPGRTYEQYF.

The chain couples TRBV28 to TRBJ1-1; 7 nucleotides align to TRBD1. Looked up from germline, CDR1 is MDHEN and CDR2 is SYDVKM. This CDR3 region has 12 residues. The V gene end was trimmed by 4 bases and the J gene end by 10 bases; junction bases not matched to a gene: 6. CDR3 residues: CASSWRGRGAFF. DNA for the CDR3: TGTGCCAGCAGTTGGAGGGGGCGAGGAGCTTTCTTT.

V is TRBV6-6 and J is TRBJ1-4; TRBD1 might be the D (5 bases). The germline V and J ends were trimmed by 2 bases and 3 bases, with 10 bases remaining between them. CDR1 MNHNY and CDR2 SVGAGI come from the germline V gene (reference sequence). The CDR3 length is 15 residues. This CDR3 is CASSYRQGPNEKLFF. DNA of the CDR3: TGTGCCAGCAGTTACCGCCAGGGCCCTAATGAAAAACTGTTTTTT.

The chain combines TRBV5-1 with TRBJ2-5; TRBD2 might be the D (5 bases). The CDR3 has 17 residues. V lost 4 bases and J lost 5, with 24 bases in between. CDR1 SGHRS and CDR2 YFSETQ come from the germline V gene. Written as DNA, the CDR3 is TGCGCCAGCAGCCCCCAGCCCTTACTAGGGTCTGGGGAGACCCAGTACTTC. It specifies CASSPQPLLGSGETQYF.

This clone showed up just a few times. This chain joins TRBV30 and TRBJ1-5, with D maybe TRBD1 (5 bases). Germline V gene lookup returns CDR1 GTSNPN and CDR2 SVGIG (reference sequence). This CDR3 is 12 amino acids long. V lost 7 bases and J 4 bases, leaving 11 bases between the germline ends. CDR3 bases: TGTGCCTCCTCAGAGGGGAATCAGCCCCAGCATTTT. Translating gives CASSEGNQPQHF.

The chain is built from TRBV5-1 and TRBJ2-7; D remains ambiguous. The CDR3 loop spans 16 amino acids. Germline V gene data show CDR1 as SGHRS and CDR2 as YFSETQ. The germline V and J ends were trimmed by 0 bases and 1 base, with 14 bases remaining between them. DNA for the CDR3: TGCGCCAGCAGCTTGGCAGGCGTCCTGGGTTCCTACGAGCAGTACTTC. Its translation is CASSLAGVLGSYEQYF.

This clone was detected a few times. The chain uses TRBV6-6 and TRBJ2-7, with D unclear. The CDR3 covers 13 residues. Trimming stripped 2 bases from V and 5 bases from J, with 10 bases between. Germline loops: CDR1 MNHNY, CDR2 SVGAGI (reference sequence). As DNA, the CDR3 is TGTGCCAGCAGTTACGAAGAAGAGGACGAGCAGTACTTC. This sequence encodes CASSYEEEDEQYF.

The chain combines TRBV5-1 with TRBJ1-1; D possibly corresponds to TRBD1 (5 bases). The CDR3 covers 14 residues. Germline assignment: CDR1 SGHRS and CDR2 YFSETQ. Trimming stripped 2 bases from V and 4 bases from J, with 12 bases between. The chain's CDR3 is CASSFTPGSTEAFF. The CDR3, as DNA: TGCGCCAGCAGCTTCACCCCAGGGAGCACTGAAGCTTTCTTT.

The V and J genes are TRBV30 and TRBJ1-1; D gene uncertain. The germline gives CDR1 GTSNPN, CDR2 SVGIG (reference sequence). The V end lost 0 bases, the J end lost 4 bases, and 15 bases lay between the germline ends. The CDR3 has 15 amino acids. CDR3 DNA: TGTGCCTGGAGTGTATATAGGCAGGCGGGCACTGAAGCTTTCTTT. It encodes CAWSVYRQAGTEAFF.

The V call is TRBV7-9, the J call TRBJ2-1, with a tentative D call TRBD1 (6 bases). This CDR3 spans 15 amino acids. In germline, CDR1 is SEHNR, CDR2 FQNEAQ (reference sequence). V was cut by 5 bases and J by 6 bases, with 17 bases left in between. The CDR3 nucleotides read TGTGCCAGCAGCCAACAGGGTGCGAATCTCAATGAGCAGTTCTTC. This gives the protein CASSQQGANLNEQFF. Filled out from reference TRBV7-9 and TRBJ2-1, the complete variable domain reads DTGVSQNPRHKITKRGQNVTFRCDPISEHNRLYWYRQTLGQGPEFLTYFQNEAQLEKSRLLSDRFSAERPKGSFSTLEIQRTEQGDSAMYLCASSQQGANLNEQFFGPGTRLTVL.

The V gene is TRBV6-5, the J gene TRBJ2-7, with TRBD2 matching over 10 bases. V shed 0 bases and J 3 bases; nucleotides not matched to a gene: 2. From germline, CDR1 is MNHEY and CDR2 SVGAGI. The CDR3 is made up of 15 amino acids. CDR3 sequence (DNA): TGTGCCAGCAGTTACTCCGCTAGCGGGGGCTACGAGCAGTACTTC. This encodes CASSYSASGGYEQYF.

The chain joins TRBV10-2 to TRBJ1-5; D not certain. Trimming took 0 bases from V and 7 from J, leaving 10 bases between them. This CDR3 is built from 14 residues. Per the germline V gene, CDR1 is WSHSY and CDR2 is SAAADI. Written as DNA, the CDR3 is TGCGCCAGCAGTGAGTCGGATCTCGGGCAGCCCCAGCATTTT. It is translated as CASSESDLGQPQHF.

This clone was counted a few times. The CDR3 loop reads CANARMIWDTEAFF. The CDR3 nucleotides read TGCGCCAACGCCAGAATGATTTGGGACACTGAAGCTTTCTTT. This chain connects TRBV23-1 to TRBJ1-1; D not resolved. TRBV23-1 counts as an open reading frame of uncertain function. The CDR3 extends over 14 amino acids. V lost 10 bases and J lost 3, with 18 bases in between.

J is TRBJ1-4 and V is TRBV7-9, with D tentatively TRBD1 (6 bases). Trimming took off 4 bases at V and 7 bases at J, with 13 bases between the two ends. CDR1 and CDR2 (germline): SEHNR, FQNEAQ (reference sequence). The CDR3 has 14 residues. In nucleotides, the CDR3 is TGTGCCAGCAGCTCGGACAGTCATGGTGAAAAACTGTTTTTT. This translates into CASSSDSHGEKLFF. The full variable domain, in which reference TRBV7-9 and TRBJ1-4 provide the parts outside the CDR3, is DTGVSQNPRHKITKRGQNVTFRCDPISEHNRLYWYRQTLGQGPEFLTYFQNEAQLEKSRLLSDRFSAERPKGSFSTLEIQRTEQGDSAMYLCASSSDSHGEKLFFGSGTQLSVL.

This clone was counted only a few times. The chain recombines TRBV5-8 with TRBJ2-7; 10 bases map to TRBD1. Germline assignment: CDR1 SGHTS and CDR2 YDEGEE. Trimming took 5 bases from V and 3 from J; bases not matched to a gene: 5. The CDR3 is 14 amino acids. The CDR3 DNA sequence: TGTGCCAGCAGTACGGGACAGGGGCTCTACGAGCAGTACTTC. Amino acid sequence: CASSTGQGLYEQYF.

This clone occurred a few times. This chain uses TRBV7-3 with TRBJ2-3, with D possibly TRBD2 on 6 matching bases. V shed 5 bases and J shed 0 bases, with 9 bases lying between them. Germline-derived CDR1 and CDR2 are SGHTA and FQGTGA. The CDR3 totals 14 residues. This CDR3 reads CASSPGRSTDTQYF. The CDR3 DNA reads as TGTGCCAGCAGCCCGGGGAGGAGCACAGATACGCAGTATTTT.

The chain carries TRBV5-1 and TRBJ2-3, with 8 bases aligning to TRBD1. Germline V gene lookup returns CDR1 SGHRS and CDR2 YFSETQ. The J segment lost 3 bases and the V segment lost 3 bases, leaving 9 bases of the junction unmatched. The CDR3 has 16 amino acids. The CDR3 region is CASSSLQGAGTDTQYF. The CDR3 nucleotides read TGCGCCAGCAGCTCGCTGCAGGGGGCTGGGACAGATACGCAGTATTTT.

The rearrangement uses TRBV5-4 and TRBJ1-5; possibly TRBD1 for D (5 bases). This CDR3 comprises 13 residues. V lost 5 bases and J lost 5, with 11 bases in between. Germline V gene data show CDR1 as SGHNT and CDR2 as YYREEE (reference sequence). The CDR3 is CASSVGGDQPQHF. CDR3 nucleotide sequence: TGTGCCAGCAGTGTGGGGGGGGATCAGCCCCAGCATTTT.

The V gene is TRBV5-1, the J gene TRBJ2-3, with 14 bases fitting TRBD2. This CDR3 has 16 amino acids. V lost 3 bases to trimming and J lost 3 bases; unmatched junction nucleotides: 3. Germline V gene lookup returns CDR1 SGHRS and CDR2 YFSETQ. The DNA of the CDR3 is TGCGCCAGCAGCTGGGGGACTAGCGGGAGTACAGATACGCAGTATTTT. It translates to CASSWGTSGSTDTQYF.

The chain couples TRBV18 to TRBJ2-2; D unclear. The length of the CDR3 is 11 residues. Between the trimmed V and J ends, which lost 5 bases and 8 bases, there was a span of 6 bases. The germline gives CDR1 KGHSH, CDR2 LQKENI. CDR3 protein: CASSTRGELFF. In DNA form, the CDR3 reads TGTGCCAGCTCAACCCGGGGGGAGCTGTTTTTT.

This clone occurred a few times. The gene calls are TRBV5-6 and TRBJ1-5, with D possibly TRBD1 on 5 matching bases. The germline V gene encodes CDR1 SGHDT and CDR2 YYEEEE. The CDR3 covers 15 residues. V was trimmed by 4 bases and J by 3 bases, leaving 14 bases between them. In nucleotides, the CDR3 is TGTGCCAGCAGCACACTGGGACTGTTCAATCAGCCCCAGCATTTT. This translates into CASSTLGLFNQPQHF.

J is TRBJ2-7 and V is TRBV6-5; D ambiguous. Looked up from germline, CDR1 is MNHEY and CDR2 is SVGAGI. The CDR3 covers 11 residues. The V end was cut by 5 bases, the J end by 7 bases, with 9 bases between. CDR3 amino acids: CASSRLWEQYF. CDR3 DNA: TGTGCCAGCAGTCGACTTTGGGAGCAGTACTTC.

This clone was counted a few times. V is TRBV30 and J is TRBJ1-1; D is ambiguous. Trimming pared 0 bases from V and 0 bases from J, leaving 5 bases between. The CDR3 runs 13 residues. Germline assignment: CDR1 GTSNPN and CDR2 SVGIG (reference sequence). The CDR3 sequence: CAWSVNLNTEAFF. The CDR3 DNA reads TGTGCCTGGAGTGTAAACTTGAACACTGAAGCTTTCTTT.

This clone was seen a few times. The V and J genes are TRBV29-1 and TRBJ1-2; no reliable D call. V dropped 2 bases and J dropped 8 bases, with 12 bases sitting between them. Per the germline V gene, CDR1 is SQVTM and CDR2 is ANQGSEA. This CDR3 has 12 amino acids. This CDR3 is CSVENIKRGYTF. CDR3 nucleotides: TGCAGCGTTGAAAATATCAAAAGGGGCTACACCTTC.

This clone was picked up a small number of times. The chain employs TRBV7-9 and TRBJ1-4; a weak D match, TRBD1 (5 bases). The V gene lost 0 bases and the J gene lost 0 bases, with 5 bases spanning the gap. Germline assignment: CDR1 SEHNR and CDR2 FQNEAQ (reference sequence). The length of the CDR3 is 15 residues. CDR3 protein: CASSLATATNEKLFF. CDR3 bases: TGTGCCAGCAGCTTAGCGACAGCAACTAATGAAAAACTGTTTTTT.

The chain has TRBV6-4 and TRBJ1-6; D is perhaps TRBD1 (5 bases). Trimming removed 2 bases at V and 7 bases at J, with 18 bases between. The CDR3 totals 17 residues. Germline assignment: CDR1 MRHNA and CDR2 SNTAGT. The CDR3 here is CASSDRVTGVLNSPLHF. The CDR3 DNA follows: TGTGCCAGCAGTGACCGTGTTACAGGAGTCTTGAATTCACCCCTCCACTTT.

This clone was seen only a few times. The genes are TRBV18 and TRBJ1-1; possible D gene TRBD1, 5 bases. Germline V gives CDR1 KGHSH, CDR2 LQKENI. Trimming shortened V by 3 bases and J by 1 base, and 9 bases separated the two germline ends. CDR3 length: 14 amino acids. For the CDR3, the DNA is TGTGCCAGCTCACCCACGGGGGGGAACACTGAAGCTTTCTTT. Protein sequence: CASSPTGGNTEAFF.